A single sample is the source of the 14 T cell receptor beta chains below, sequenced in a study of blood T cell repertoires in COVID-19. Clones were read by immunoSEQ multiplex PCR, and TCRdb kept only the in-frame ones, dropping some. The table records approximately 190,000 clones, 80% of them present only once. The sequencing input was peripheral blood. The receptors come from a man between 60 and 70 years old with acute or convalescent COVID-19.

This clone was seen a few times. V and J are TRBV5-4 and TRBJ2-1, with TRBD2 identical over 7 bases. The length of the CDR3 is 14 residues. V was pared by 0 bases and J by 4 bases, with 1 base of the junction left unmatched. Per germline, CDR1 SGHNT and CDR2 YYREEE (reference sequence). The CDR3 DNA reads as TGTGCCAGCAGCTTGGTGGGGGGGTACAATGAGCAGTTCTTC. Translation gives CASSLVGGYNEQFF.

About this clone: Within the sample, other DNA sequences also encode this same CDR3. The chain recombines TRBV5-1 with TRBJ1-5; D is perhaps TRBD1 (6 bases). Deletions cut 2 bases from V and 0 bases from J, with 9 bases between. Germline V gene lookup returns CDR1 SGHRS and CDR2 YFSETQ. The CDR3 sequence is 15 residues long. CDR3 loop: CASSLQGNSNQPQHF. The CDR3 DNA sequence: TGCGCCAGCAGCTTACAGGGAAATAGCAATCAGCCCCAGCATTTT.

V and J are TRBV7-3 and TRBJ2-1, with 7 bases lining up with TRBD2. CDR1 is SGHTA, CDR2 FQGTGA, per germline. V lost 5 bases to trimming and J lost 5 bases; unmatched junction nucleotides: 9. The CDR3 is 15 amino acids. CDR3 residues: CASSRGVAGDNEQFF. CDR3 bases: TGTGCCAGCAGCCGGGGGGTGGCTGGCGACAATGAGCAGTTCTTC. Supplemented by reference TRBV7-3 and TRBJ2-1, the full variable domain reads GAGVSQTPSNKVTEKGKYVELRCDPISGHTALYWYRQSLGQGPEFLIYFQGTGAADDSGLPNDRFFAVRPEGSVSTLKIQRTERGDSAVYLCASSRGVAGDNEQFFGPGTRLTVL.

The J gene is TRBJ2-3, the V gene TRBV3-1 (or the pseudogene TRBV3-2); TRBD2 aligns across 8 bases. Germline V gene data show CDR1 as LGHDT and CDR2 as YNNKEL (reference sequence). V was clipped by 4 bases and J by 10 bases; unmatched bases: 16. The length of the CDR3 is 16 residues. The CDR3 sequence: CASSLGTGTSGLSQYF. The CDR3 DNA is TGTGCCAGCAGCCTAGGCACCGGGACTAGTGGTCTCTCGCAGTATTTT.

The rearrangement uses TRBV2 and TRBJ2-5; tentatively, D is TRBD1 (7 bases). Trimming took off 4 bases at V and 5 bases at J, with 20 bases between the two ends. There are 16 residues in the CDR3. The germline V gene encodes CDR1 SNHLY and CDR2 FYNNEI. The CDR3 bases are TGTGCCAGCAGTGCCCCAGAAATCTCAGGGGGGGAGACCCAGTACTTC. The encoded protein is CASSAPEISGGETQYF.

The CDR3 is CASTTSGGQDGYTF. CDR3 DNA sequence: TGCGCCAGCACCACCTCAGGGGGGCAGGATGGCTACACCTTC. The chain links TRBV5-1 to TRBJ1-2, with 7 bases that match TRBD1. The trim removed 6 bases at V and 6 bases at J, leaving 11 bases unmatched. The germline gives CDR1 SGHRS, CDR2 YFSETQ. CDR3 length equals 14 residues.

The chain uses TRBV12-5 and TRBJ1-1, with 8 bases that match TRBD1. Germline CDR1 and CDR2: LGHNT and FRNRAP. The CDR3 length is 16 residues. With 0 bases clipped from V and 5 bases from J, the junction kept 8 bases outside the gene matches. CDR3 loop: CASGLVTAGGWTEAFF. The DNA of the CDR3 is TGTGCTAGTGGTTTGGTAACGGCAGGGGGCTGGACTGAAGCTTTCTTT. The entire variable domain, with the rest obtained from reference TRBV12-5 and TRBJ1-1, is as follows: DARVTQTPRHKVTEMGQEVTMRCQPILGHNTVFWYRQTMMQGLELLAYFRNRAPLDDSGMPKDRFSAEMPDATLATLKIQPSEPRDSAVYFCASGLVTAGGWTEAFFGQGTRLTVV.

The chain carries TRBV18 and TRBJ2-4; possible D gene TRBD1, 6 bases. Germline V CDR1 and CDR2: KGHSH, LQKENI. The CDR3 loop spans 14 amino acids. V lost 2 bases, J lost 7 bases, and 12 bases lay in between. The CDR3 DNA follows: TGTGCCAGCTCACCAGAGGTTACAGGGAACATTCAGTACTTC. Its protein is CASSPEVTGNIQYF.

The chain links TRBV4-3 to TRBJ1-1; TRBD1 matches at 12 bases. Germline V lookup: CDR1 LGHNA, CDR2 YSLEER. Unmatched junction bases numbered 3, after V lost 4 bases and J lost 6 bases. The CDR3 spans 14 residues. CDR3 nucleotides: TGCGCCAGCAGCCGGGACAGGGGGCTTTCTGAAGCTTTCTTT. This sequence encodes CASSRDRGLSEAFF.

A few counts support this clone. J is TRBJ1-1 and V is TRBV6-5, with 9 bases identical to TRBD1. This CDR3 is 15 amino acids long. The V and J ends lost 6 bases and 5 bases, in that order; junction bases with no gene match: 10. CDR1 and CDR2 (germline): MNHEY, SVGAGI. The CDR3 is CASSREQGASTEAFF. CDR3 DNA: TGTGCCAGCAGCCGCGAACAGGGGGCGAGTACTGAAGCTTTCTTT.

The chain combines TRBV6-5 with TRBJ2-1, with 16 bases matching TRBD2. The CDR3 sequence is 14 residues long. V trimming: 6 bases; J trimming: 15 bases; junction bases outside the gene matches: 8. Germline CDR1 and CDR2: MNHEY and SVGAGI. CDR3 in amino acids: CASRAGTSGGARFF. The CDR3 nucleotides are TGTGCCAGCAGGGCCGGGACTAGCGGGGGGGCCAGGTTCTTC.

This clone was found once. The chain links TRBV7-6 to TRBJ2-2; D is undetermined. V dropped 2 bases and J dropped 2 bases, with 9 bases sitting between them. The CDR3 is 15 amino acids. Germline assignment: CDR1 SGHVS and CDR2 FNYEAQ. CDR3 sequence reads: CASSLMSSNTGELFF. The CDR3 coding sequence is TGTGCCAGCAGCTTAATGTCGAGTAACACCGGGGAGCTGTTTTTT.

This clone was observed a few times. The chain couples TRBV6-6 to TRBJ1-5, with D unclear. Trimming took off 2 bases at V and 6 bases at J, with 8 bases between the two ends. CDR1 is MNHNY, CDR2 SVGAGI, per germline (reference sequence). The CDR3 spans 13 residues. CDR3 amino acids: CASSYTTGQPQHF. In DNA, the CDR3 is TGTGCCAGCAGTTACACTACTGGTCAGCCCCAGCATTTT.

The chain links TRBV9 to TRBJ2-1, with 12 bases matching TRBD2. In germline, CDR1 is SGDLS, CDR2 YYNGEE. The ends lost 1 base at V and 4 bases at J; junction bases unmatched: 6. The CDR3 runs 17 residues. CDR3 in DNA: TGTGCCAGCAGCGTAACCGAAACTAGCGGGAGGTACAATGAGCAGTTCTTC. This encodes CASSVTETSGRYNEQFF.